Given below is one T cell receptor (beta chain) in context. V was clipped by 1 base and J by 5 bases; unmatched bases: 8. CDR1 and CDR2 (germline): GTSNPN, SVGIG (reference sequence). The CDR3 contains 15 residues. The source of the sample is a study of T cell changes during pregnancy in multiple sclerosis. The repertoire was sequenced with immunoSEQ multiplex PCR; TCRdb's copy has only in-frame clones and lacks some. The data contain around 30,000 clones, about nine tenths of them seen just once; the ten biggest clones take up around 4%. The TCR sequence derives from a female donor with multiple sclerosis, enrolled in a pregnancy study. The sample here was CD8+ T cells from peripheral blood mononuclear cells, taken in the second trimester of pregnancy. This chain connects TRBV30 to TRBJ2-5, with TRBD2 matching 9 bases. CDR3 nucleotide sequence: TGTGCCTGGAGTGCCTCTCGACTAGCGGAGGAGACCCAGTACTTC. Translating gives CAWSASRLAEETQYF.